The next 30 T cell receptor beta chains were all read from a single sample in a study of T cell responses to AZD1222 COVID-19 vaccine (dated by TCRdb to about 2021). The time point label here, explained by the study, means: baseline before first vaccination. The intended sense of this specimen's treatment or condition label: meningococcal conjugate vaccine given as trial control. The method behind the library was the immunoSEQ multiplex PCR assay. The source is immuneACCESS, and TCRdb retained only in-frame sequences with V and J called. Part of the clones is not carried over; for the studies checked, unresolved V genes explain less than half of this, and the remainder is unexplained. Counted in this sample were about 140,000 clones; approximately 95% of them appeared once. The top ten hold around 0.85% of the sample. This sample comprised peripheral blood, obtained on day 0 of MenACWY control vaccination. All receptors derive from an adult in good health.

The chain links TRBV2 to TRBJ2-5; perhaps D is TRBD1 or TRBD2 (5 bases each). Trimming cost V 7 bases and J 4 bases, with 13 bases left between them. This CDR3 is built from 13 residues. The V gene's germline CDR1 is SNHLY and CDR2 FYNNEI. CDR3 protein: CASNSLGAETQYF. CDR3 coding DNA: TGTGCCAGCAACTCCCTCGGGGCAGAGACCCAGTACTTC.

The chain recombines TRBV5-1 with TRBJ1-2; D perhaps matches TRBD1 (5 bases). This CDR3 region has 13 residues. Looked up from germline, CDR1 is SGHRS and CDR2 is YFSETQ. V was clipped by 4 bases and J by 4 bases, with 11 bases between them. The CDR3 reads CASSETGLYGYTF. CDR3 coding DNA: TGCGCCAGCAGCGAAACAGGCCTCTATGGCTACACCTTC.

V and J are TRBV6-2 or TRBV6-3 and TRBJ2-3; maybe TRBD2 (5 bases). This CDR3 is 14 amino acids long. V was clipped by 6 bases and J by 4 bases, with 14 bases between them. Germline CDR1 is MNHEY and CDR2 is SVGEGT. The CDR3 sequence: CASSPPRAPDTQYF. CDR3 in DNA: TGTGCCAGCAGCCCTCCGAGGGCCCCAGATACGCAGTATTTT.

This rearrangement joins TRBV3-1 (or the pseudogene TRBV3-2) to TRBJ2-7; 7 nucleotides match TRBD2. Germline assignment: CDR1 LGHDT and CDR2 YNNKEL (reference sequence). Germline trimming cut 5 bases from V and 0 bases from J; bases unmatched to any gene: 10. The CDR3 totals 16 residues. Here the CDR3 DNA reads TGTGCCAGCAGCAAGGTCCTAGCGGCCAACTCCTACGAGCAGTACTTC. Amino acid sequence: CASSKVLAANSYEQYF.

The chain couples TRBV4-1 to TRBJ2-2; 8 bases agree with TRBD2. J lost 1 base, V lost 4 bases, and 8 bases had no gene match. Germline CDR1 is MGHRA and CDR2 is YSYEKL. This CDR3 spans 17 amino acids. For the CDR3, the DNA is TGCGCCAGCAGCCCTTTGACTAGCGCGAGGAACACCGGGGAGCTGTTTTTT. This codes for CASSPLTSARNTGELFF.

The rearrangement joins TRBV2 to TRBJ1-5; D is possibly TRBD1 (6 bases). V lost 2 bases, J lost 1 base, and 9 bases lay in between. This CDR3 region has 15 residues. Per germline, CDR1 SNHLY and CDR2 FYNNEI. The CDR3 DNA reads TGTGCCAGCAGTGAATACGGGGGCAGCAATCAGCCCCAGCATTTT. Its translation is CASSEYGGSNQPQHF.

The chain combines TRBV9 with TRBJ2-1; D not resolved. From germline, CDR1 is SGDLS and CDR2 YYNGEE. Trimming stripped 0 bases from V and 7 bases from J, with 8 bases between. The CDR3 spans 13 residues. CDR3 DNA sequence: TGTGCCAGCAGCGTAGATCTGTGGAATGAGCAGTTCTTC. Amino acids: CASSVDLWNEQFF.

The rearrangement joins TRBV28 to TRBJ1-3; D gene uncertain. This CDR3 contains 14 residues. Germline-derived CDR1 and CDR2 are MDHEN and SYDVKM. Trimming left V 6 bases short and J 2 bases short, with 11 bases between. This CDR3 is CASSSSNTGNTIYF. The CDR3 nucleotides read TGTGCCAGCAGCTCCTCGAATACTGGAAACACCATATATTTT. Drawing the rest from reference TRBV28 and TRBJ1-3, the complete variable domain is DVKVTQSSRYLVKRTGEKVFLECVQDMDHENMFWYRQDPGLGLRLIYFSYDVKMKEKGDIPEGYSVSREKKERFSLILESASTNQTSMYLCASSSSNTGNTIYFGEGSWLTVV.

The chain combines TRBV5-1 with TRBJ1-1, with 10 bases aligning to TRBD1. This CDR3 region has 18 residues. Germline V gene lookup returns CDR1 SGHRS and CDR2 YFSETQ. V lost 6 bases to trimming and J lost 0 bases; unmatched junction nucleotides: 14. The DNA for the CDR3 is TGCGCCAGCAAACTTATTCCCGGGACAGGGGCGGTGAACACTGAAGCTTTCTTT. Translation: CASKLIPGTGAVNTEAFF.

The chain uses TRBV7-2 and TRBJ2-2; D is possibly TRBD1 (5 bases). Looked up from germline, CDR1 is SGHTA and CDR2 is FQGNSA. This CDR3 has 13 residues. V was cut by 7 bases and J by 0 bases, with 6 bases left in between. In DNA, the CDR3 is TGTGCCAGCACAGGGACGAACACCGGGGAGCTGTTTTTT. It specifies CASTGTNTGELFF.

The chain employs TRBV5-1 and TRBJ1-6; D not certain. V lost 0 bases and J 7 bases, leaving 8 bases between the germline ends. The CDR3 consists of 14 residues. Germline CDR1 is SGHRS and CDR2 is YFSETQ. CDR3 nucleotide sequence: TGCGCCAGCAGCTTGGAGGCAGCGAATTCACCCCTCCACTTT. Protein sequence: CASSLEAANSPLHF. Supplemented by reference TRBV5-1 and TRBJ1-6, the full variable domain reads KAGVTQTPRYLIKTRGQQVTLSCSPISGHRSVSWYQQTPGQGLQFLFEYFSETQRNKGNFPGRFSGRQFSNSRSEMNVSTLELGDSALYLCASSLEAANSPLHFGNGTRLTVT.

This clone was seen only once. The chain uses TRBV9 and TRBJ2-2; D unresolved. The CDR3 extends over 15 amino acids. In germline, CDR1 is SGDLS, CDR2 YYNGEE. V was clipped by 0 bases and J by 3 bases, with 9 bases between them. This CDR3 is CASSVGVADTGELFF. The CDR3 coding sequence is TGTGCCAGCAGCGTAGGTGTGGCGGACACCGGGGAGCTGTTTTTT.

The CDR3: CASSLVPGQPQHF. The CDR3 DNA is TGTGCCAGCAGCTTGGTTCCGGGTCAGCCCCAGCATTTT. The chain joins TRBV5-4 to TRBJ1-5; D gene uncertain. The CDR3 covers 13 residues. Deletions cut 0 bases from V and 6 bases from J, with 7 bases between. Germline values: CDR1 SGHNT, CDR2 YYREEE (reference sequence).

CDR3 in amino acids: CASSRGLDTDTQYF. CDR3 bases: TGTGCCAGCAGCCGAGGACTAGACACAGATACGCAGTATTTT. The V gene is TRBV3-1 (or the pseudogene TRBV3-2), the J gene TRBJ2-3; 7 bases agree with TRBD2. Germline CDR1 is LGHDT and CDR2 is YNNKEL (reference sequence). V shed 4 bases, J shed 2 bases, and the junction held 3 bases outside the gene matches. The length of the CDR3 is 14 residues.

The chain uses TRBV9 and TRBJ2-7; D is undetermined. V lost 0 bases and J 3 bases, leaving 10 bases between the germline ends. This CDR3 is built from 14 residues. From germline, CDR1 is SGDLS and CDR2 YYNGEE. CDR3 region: CASSVGPEVYEQYF. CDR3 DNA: TGTGCCAGCAGCGTAGGCCCCGAGGTCTACGAGCAGTACTTC.

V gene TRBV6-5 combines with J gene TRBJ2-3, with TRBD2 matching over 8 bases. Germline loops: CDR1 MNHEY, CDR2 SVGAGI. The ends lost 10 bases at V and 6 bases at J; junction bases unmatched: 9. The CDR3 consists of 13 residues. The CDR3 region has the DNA TGTGCCACCGCCCGGGAGGGGGGGGATACGCAGTATTTT. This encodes CATAREGGDTQYF.

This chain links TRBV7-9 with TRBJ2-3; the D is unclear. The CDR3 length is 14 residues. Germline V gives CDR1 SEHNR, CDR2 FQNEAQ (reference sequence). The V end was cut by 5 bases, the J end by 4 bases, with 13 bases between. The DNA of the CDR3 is TGTGCCAGCAGCCCCTGGGGTTCCGCAGATACGCAGTATTTT. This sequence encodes CASSPWGSADTQYF.

The chain's CDR3 is CASSSDRERNQPQHF. CDR3 sequence (DNA): TGTGCCAGCAGTTCGGACAGGGAACGGAATCAGCCCCAGCATTTT. This sequence joins TRBV6-2 or TRBV6-3 and TRBJ1-5, with TRBD1 matching 8 bases. Germline V CDR1 and CDR2: MNHEY, SVGEGT. Unmatched junction bases numbered 6, after V lost 4 bases and J lost 4 bases. The CDR3 sequence is 15 residues long.

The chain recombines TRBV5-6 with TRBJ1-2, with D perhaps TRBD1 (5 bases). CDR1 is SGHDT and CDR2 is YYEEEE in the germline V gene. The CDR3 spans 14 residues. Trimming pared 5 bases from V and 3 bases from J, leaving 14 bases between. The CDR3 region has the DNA TGTGCCAGCAGTGAGCTGGGGCAGCACTATGGCTACACCTTC. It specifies CASSELGQHYGYTF.

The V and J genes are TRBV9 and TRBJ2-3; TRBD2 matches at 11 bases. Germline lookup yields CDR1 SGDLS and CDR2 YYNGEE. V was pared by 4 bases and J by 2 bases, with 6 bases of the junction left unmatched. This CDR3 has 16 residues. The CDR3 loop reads CASSPPSGRTTDTQYF. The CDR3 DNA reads TGTGCCAGCAGCCCCCCTAGCGGGAGGACCACAGATACGCAGTATTTT. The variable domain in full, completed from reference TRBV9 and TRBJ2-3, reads DSGVTQTPKHLITATGQRVTLRCSPRSGDLSVYWYQQSLDQGLQFLIQYYNGEERAKGNILERFSAQQFPDLHSELNLSSLELGDSALYFCASSPPSGRTTDTQYFGPGTRLTVL.

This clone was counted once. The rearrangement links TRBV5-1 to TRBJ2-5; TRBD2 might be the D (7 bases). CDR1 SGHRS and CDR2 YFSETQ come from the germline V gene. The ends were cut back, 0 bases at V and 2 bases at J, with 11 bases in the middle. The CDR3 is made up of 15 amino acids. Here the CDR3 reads CASSLVGGTQETQYF. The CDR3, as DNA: TGCGCCAGCAGCTTGGTCGGGGGGACACAAGAGACCCAGTACTTC.

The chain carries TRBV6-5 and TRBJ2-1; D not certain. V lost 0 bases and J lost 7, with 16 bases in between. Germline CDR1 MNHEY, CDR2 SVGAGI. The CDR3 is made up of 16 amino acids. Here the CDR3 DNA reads TGTGCCAGCAGTTACTCGGAAGTCGCGTTGGGGAATGAGCAGTTCTTC. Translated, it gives CASSYSEVALGNEQFF.

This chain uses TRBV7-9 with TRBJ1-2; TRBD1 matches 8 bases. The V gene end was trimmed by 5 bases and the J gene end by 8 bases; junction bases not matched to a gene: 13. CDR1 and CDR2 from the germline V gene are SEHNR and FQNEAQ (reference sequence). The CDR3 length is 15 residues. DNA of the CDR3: TGTGCCAGCAGCCTACCGAGGACAGGGCTGGAAGGCTACACCTTC. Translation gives CASSLPRTGLEGYTF.

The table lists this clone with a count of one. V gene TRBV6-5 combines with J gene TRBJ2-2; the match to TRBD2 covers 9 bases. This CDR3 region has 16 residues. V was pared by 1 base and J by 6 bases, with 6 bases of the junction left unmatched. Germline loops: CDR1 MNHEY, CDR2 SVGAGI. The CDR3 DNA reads TGTGCCAGCAGTTACTTCCTAGCGGGGTCAGCCGGGGAGCTGTTTTTT. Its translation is CASSYFLAGSAGELFF.

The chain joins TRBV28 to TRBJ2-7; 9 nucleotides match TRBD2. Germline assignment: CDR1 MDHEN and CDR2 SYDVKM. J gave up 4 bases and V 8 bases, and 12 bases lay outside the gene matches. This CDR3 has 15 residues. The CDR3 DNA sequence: TGTGCCAGCCTTGGTCTGCGGGAGGGCCAATACGAGCAGTACTTC. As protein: CASLGLREGQYEQYF. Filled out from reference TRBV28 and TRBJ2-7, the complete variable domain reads DVKVTQSSRYLVKRTGEKVFLECVQDMDHENMFWYRQDPGLGLRLIYFSYDVKMKEKGDIPEGYSVSREKKERFSLILESASTNQTSMYLCASLGLREGQYEQYFGPGTRLTVT.

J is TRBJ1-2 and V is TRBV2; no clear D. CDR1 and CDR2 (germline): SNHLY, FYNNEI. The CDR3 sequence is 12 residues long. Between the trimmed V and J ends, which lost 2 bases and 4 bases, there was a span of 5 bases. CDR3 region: CASSERVYGYTF. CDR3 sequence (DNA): TGTGCCAGCAGTGAACGTGTCTATGGCTACACCTTC. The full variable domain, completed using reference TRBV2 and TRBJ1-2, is EPEVTQTPSHQVTQMGQEVILRCVPISNHLYFYWYRQILGQKVEFLVSFYNNEISEKSEIFDDQFSVERPDGSNFTLKIRSTKLEDSAMYFCASSERVYGYTFGSGTRLTVV.

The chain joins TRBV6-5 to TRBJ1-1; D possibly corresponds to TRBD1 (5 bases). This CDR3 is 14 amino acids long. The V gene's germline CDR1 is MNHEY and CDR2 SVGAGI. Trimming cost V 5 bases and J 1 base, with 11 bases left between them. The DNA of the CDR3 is TGTGCCAGCAGTCAGGACATCCAGAACACTGAAGCTTTCTTT. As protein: CASSQDIQNTEAFF.

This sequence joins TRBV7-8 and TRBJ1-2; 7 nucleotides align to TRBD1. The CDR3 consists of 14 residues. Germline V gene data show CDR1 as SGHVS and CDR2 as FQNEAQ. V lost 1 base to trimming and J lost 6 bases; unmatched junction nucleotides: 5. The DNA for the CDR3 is TGTGCCAGCAGCTTAGGGACAGGCATGGATGGCTACACCTTC. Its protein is CASSLGTGMDGYTF.

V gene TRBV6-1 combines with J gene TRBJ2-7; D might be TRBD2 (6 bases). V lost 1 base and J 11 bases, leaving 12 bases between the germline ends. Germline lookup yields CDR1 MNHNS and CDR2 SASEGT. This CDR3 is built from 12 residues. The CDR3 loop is CASSEVLAGKYF. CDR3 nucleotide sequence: TGTGCCAGCAGTGAAGTACTAGCAGGGAAGTACTTC.

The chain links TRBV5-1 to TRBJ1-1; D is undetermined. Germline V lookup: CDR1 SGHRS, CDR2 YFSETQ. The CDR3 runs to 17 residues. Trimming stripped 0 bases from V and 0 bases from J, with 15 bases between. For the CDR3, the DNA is TGCGCCAGCAGCTTGGTTCCCCTCCCAACTATGAACACTGAAGCTTTCTTT. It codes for CASSLVPLPTMNTEAFF.